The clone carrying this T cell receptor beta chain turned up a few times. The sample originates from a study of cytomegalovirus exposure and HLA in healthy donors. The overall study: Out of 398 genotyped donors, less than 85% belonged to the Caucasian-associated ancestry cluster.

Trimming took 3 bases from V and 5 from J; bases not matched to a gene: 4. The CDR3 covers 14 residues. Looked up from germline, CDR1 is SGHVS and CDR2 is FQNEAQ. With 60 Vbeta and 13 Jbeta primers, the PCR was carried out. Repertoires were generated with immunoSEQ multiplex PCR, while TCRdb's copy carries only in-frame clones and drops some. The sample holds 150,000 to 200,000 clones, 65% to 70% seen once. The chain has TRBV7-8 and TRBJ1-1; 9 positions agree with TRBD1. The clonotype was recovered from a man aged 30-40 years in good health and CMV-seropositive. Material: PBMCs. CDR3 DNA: TGTGCCAGCAGCTTCGGACAGGGGAGGACTGAAGCTTTCTTT. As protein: CASSFGQGRTEAFF.